Following are 18 T cell receptor beta chains from one sample sequenced in a study of T cell repertoires in cytomegalovirus infection. TCRdb passed the reads through MiXCR, listing each CDR3 protein once. The table records some 400,000 distinct CDR3 sequences, around a sixth of them present only once. Input material: PBMCs. The receptor set was obtained from a human donor in good health (CMV status not recorded). Some clones in this sample may be carry-over from other donors' samples.

This clonotype turned up a few times. The J gene is TRBJ1-2, the V gene TRBV2, with D maybe TRBD1 (6 bases). Looked up from germline, CDR1 is SNHLY and CDR2 is FYNNEI. Trimming pared 6 bases from V and 7 bases from J, leaving 15 bases between. The CDR3 is 13 amino acids. This CDR3 reads CASSPRQAGGYTF. Here the CDR3 DNA reads TGTGCCAGCAGCCCCAGACAGGCCGGTGGCTACACCTTC.

This clonotype was seen a handful of times. This chain joins TRBV6-1 and TRBJ1-1; D remains unclear. The CDR3 has 12 residues. CDR1 is MNHNS and CDR2 is SASEGT in the germline V gene. Trimming removed 6 bases at V and 6 bases at J, with 11 bases between. In nucleotides, the CDR3 is TGTGCCAGCAGCCCCGCTCCCCCTGAAGCTTTCTTT. This gives the protein CASSPAPPEAFF.

This clonotype was detected ten times or more. The V and J genes are TRBV4-1 and TRBJ1-2; unclear D gene. CDR3 length: 15 amino acids. Germline V lookup: CDR1 MGHRA, CDR2 YSYEKL. V lost 4 bases to trimming and J lost 4 bases, with 16 bases between them. In DNA, the CDR3 is TGCGCCAGCAGCCCAGGAGAATTGCCGATCTATGGCTACACCTTC. Translation gives CASSPGELPIYGYTF.

In this sample, this clonotype turned up a few times. A read error may produce the germline difference seen at one junction end. The chain joins TRBV5-5 to TRBJ2-4; maybe TRBD2 (6 bases). The CDR3 contains 13 residues. Germline V gives CDR1 SGHKS, CDR2 YYEKEE (reference sequence). Here the CDR3 reads CASSFMAPGPGDF. The DNA of the CDR3 is TGTGCCAGCAGCTTCATGGCTCCAGGGCCGGGGGACTTC. Using reference TRBV5-5 and TRBJ2-4 for the parts outside the CDR3, the full variable domain is DAGVTQSPTHLIKTRGQQVTLRCSPISGHKSVSWYQQVLGQGPQFIFQYYEKEERGRGNFPDRFSARQFPNYSSELNVNALLLGDSALYLCASSFMAPGPGDFGAGTRLSVL.

This chain connects TRBV9 to TRBJ2-1, with no clear D. The CDR3 is 12 amino acids. The V gene lost 4 bases and the J gene lost 9 bases, with 11 bases spanning the gap. Germline V gene sequence: CDR1 SGDLS, CDR2 YYNGEE. The CDR3 reads CASSTPGVEQFF. As DNA, the CDR3 is TGTGCCAGCAGCACCCCTGGGGTTGAGCAGTTCTTC.

This clonotype was seen a few times. The CDR3 is CATSRGGLAAISGANVLTF. The CDR3 nucleotides are TGTGCCACCAGCAGAGGAGGACTAGCGGCCATCTCTGGGGCCAACGTCCTGACTTTC. V gene TRBV15 combines with J gene TRBJ2-6; TRBD2 aligns across 10 bases. This CDR3 has 19 residues. V gave up 1 base and J gave up 0 bases; unmatched junction bases: 6. Germline values: CDR1 LNHNV, CDR2 YYDKDF (reference sequence).

This clonotype was seen only once. A much larger clone differs from this one at a single base, so this may be a read error. The chain is built from TRBV4-1 and TRBJ2-2, with a possible D match to TRBD1 (6 bases). The CDR3 length is 14 residues. Germline V gives CDR1 MGHRA, CDR2 YSYEKL. Trimming removed 2 bases from V and 9 bases from J, with 13 bases in between. In nucleotides, the CDR3 is TGCGCCAGCAGCCAAAACCGACAGGCCCGGGAGCTGTTTTTT. Translating gives CASSQNRQARELFF.

This clonotype has ten or more counts. V gene TRBV7-8 combines with J gene TRBJ2-5; a possible D gene is TRBD1 (5 bases). This CDR3 comprises 14 residues. V was clipped by 5 bases and J by 2 bases, with 12 bases between them. CDR1 SGHVS and CDR2 FQNEAQ come from the germline V gene. The chain's CDR3 is CASSVRQIQETQYF. The CDR3 DNA reads TGTGCCAGCAGCGTCCGACAGATACAAGAGACCCAGTACTTC.

This clonotype was counted once. The junction departs from the called germline gene at one end, perhaps through a read error. The chain carries TRBV20-1 and TRBJ2-1; a possible D gene is TRBD2 (6 bases). The CDR3 length is 13 residues. Per the germline V gene, CDR1 is DFQATT and CDR2 is SNEGSKA (reference sequence). The CDR3 spells CRAAAVGRPEQFF. The DNA of the CDR3 is TGCCGTGCTGCGGCTGTCGGGAGACCTGAGCAGTTCTTC.

V and J are TRBV10-3 and TRBJ1-4, with 8 bases matching TRBD1. Unmatched junction bases numbered 8, after V lost 0 bases and J lost 11 bases. The CDR3 runs to 15 residues. CDR1 is ENHRY, CDR2 SYGVKD, per germline. In DNA form, the CDR3 reads TGTGCCATCAGTGAGTCGAGGACAGGGAGTATGAAACTGTTTTTT. Its protein product is CAISESRTGSMKLFF.

The V call is TRBV5-6, the J call TRBJ1-1; a possible D gene is TRBD1 (5 bases). This CDR3 is built from 13 residues. Germline CDR1 reads SGHDT; CDR2 reads YYEEEE. Trimming removed 5 bases at V and 3 bases at J, with 11 bases between. The DNA for the CDR3 is TGTGCCAGCAGGCGGGACCCGTACACTGAAGCTTTCTTT. Residues: CASRRDPYTEAFF. Filled out from reference TRBV5-6 and TRBJ1-1, the complete variable domain reads DAGVTQSPTHLIKTRGQQVTLRCSPKSGHDTVSWYQQALGQGPQFIFQYYEEEERQRGNFPDRFSGHQFPNYSSELNVNALLLGDSALYLCASRRDPYTEAFFGQGTRLTVV.

This clonotype was counted ten times or more. The J gene is TRBJ2-4, the V gene TRBV7-8, with 7 bases identical to TRBD1. Germline CDR1 and CDR2: SGHVS and FQNEAQ. V shed 2 bases and J 4 bases; nucleotides not matched to a gene: 11. The CDR3 is 17 amino acids. The CDR3 nucleotides are TGTGCCAGCAGCTTATCCAACCGGGACAGACATAAAAACATTCAGTACTTC. This gives the protein CASSLSNRDRHKNIQYF.

This clonotype appeared a single time. The chain recombines TRBV10-3 with TRBJ1-2; 8 bases are shared with TRBD1. Looked up from germline, CDR1 is ENHRY and CDR2 is SYGVKD. The V and J ends lost 4 bases and 6 bases, in that order; junction bases with no gene match: 7. The CDR3 contains 14 residues. The CDR3 region is CAISGPTGAHGYTF. The CDR3, as DNA: TGTGCCATCAGTGGCCCGACAGGGGCCCATGGCTACACCTTC.

The chain recombines TRBV20-1 with TRBJ1-2; no clear D gene. From germline, CDR1 is DFQATT and CDR2 SNEGSKA (reference sequence). CDR3 length: 13 amino acids. Trimming shortened V by 0 bases and J by 8 bases, and 13 bases separated the two germline ends. The CDR3 sequence: CSAREPAEVGYTF. The DNA for the CDR3 is TGCAGTGCTAGAGAACCAGCAGAAGTGGGCTACACCTTC.

This chain uses TRBV4-3 with TRBJ2-1; a possible D gene is TRBD1 (5 bases). The germline gives CDR1 LGHNA, CDR2 YSLEER. V was trimmed by 0 bases and J by 9 bases, leaving 18 bases between them. There are 16 residues in the CDR3. CDR3 sequence (DNA): TGCGCCAGCAGCCAAGATTGGCAGGGAAGGGTTGGTGAGCAGTTCTTC. Its protein is CASSQDWQGRVGEQFF.

This chain uses TRBV27 with TRBJ2-3, with D uncertain. The CDR3 contains 14 residues. V was pared by 3 bases and J by 2 bases, with 9 bases between. Per germline, CDR1 MNHEY and CDR2 SMNVEV (reference sequence). CDR3 region: CASSFSRHTDTQYF. CDR3 bases: TGTGCCAGCAGTTTCTCTAGACACACAGATACGCAGTATTTT.

This clonotype came up many times. This chain links TRBV10-3 with TRBJ2-7; no reliable D call. The CDR3 runs 14 residues. V was shortened by 8 bases and J by 6 bases, with 20 bases between the two germline ends. The germline CDR1 and CDR2 sequences are ENHRY and SYGVKD. DNA for the CDR3: TGTGCCATCGGCGTTACAGTACTTTCAGGCGAGCAGTACTTC. Protein: CAIGVTVLSGEQYF.

A few counts support this clonotype. The chain is built from TRBV4-1 and TRBJ2-1; D possibly corresponds to TRBD2 (5 bases). This CDR3 has 15 residues. V was clipped by 4 bases and J by 8 bases, with 18 bases between them. Germline lookup yields CDR1 MGHRA and CDR2 YSYEKL. The CDR3 DNA is TGCGCCAGCAGCCGTCTAGGTTGGAGGATCGATGAGCAGTTCTTC. Amino acids: CASSRLGWRIDEQFF.